A selection of T cell receptor beta chains follows, all from one sample in a study of blood T cell repertoires in COVID-19. Assay: immunoSEQ multiplex PCR; the TCRdb copy retains only in-frame clones and omits some. The profile shows approximately 170,000 clones, around four fifths of them singletons. The sequencing input was peripheral blood. These receptors were collected from an elderly woman with COVID-19, enrolled during active disease. Each CDR3 is given with its conserved first and last residue. Each record gives: clone size, J gene, D gene, V gene, CDR3 DNA, CDR3 protein. A D gene is named only where the DNA matches it firmly. Clone size is not always given. Where it is, it says once, few, many or a class for expanded clones.

>-|TRBJ2-7|-|TRBV19
TGTGCCAGTAGCCAACAGGGTTTACACGAGCAGTACTTC
CASSQQGLHEQYF
>-|TRBJ1-5|-|TRBV27
TGTGCCAGCAGTTTATCAGGGGGGGCTCAGCCCCAGCATTTT
CASSLSGGAQPQHF
>-|TRBJ2-5|TRBD2|TRBV5-1
TGCGCCAGCAGCTTGATGCTTGGGGGGGAAGAGACCCAGTACTTC
CASSLMLGGEETQYF
>-|TRBJ1-2|TRBD1|TRBV3-1/TRBV3-2
TGTGCCAGCAGCCCCAGGCGACAGGGGGCGAAGGGCTACACCTTC
CASSPRRQGAKGYTF
>-|TRBJ1-1|-|TRBV6-1
TGTGCCAGCAGTGAGGGGGCAGGGACTGAAGCTTTCTTT
CASSEGAGTEAFF
>-|TRBJ2-3|TRBD2|TRBV7-3
TGTGCCAGCAGCTCCAACCAAGCGGGAGGCACAGATACGCAGTATTTT
CASSSNQAGGTDTQYF
>-|TRBJ2-1|-|TRBV3-1/TRBV3-2
TGTGCCAGCAGCCTAGCGATTAGCTCCTACAATGAGCAGTTCTTC
CASSLAISSYNEQFF
>-|TRBJ1-3|-|TRBV5-6
TGTGCCAGCAGCCCTCCCTCTGGAAACACCATATATTTT
CASSPPSGNTIYF
>once|TRBJ1-2|TRBD1|TRBV5-1
TGCGCCAGCAGCTTGGTAGGGACAGGGGACTACTATGGCTACACCTTC
CASSLVGTGDYYGYTF
>-|TRBJ1-1|-|TRBV19
TGTGCCAGTAGTCCCCGGGGGGACTGGGCTTTCTTT
CASSPRGDWAFF
>-|TRBJ2-5|-|TRBV19
TGTGCCAGTAGTATAGGCAGCCAAGAGACCCAGTACTTC
CASSIGSQETQYF
>-|TRBJ2-7|-|TRBV27
TGTGCCAGCAGTTTGATAGGACAGCAAGAGCAGTACTTC
CASSLIGQQEQYF
>-|TRBJ2-7|-|TRBV23-1
TGCGCCAGCAAACAGGGACCTCCCTACGAGCAGTACTTC
CASKQGPPYEQYF
>-|TRBJ1-6|-|TRBV28
TGTGCCAGCAGTTCGCAGGGCGATAATTCACCCCTCCACTTT
CASSSQGDNSPLHF
>-|TRBJ2-3|TRBD2|TRBV7-3
TGTGCCAGCAGAGCCGGGACTAGCGGACCTAGCACAGATACGCAGTATTTT
CASRAGTSGPSTDTQYF
>-|TRBJ2-1|TRBD1|TRBV18
TGTGCCAGCCCAGGGGGCGGGAAAAGTGAGCAGTTCTTC
CASPGGGKSEQFF